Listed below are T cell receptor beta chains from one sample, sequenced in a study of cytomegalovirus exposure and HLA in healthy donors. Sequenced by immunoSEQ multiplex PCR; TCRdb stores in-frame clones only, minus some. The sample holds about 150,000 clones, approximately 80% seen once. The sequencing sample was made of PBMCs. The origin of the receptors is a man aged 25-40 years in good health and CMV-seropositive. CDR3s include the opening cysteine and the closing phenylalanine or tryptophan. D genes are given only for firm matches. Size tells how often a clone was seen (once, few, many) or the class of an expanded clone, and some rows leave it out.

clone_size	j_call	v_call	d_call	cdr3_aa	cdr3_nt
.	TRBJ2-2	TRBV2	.	CASSQDGETGELFF	TGTGCCAGCAGTCAGGACGGGGAAACCGGGGAGCTGTTTTTT
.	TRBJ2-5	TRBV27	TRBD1	CASSPGQGEETQYF	TGTGCCAGCAGTCCTGGACAGGGGGAGGAGACCCAGTACTTC
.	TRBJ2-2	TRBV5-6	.	CASSSGLLTGELFF	TGTGCCAGCAGCTCGGGACTGCTCACCGGGGAGCTGTTTTTT
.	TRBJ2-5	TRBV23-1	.	CASSLGGGIQETQYF	TGCGCCAGCAGTCTAGGTGGCGGCATTCAAGAGACCCAGTACTTC
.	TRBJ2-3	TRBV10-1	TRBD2	CASSESAGGPSGDTDTQYF	TGCGCCAGCAGTGAGTCGGCGGGAGGGCCATCCGGGGACACAGATACGCAGTATTTT
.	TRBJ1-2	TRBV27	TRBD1	CASSSPQTGGVYGYTF	TGTGCCAGCAGTTCCCCTCAGACAGGGGGTGTCTATGGCTACACCTTC
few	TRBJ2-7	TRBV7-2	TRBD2	CASTAGGAYEQYF	TGTGCAAGCACCGCGGGAGGGGCCTACGAGCAGTACTTC
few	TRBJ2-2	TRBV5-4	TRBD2	CASSLGGRGNTGELFF	TGTGCCAGCAGCTTAGGAGGGAGGGGTAACACCGGGGAGCTGTTTTTT
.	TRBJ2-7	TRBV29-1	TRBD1	CSVDGTGDSYEQYF	TGCAGCGTTGATGGGACAGGGGACTCCTACGAGCAGTACTTC
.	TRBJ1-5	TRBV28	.	CASTIGGTRQPQHF	TGTGCCAGCACCATAGGGGGAACTAGGCAGCCCCAGCATTTT
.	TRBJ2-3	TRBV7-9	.	CASRPSAADTQYF	TGTGCCAGCCGCCCCAGTGCCGCAGATACGCAGTATTTT
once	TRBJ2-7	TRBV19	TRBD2	CASSMGPRSGRDAYEQYF	TGTGCCAGTAGTATGGGTCCTCGAAGCGGGAGGGACGCCTACGAGCAGTACTTC
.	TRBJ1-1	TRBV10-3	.	CAISAVGGAGLTEAFF	TGTGCCATCAGTGCCGTGGGGGGTGCGGGGTTAACTGAAGCTTTCTTT
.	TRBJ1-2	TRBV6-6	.	CASSYSADYGYTF	TGTGCCAGCAGTTACTCTGCAGACTATGGCTACACCTTC
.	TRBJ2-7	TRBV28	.	CASSLTGRFYEQYF	TGTGCCAGCAGTTTAACAGGGCGTTTCTACGAGCAGTACTTC
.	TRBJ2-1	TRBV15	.	CATSATRTSWNEQFF	TGTGCCACCAGCGCAACTAGAACCAGCTGGAATGAGCAGTTCTTC
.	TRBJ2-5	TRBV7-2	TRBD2	CASSSGGSETQYF	TGTGCCAGCAGCAGCGGGGGCTCGGAGACCCAGTACTTC
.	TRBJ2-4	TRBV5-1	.	CASSLGASRLAKNIQYF	TGCGCCAGCAGCTTGGGGGCTAGCAGACTAGCCAAAAACATTCAGTACTTC
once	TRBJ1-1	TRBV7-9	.	CASSLGLLLNTEAFF	TGTGCCAGCAGCTTAGGACTACTCTTGAACACTGAAGCTTTCTTT
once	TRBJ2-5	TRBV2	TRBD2	CASSKPGLAGVETQYF	TGTGCCAGCAGTAAGCCGGGACTAGCGGGAGTAGAGACCCAGTACTTC
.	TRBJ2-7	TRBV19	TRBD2	CASSPLAGSAYEQYF	TGTGCCAGTAGCCCACTAGCGGGCTCTGCCTACGAGCAGTACTTC
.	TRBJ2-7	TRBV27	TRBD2	CASSPAGLAGGFEQYF	TGTGCCAGCAGTCCCGCGGGACTAGCGGGAGGGTTCGAGCAGTACTTC
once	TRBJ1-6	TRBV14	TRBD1	CASSRWDRVSSPLHF	TGTGCCAGCAGCCGCTGGGACAGAGTGTCCTCACCCCTCCACTTT
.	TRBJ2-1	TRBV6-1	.	CASMEGPLNEQFF	TGTGCCAGCATGGAGGGGCCGTTGAATGAGCAGTTCTTC
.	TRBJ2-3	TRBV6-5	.	CASSYSGTGTQYF	TGTGCCAGCAGTTACTCCGGGACTGGTACGCAGTATTTT
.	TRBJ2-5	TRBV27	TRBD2	CASSSGAGGRETQYF	TGTGCCAGCAGCTCCGGGGCGGGAGGGCGAGAGACCCAGTACTTC
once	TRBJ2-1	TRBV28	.	CASSTPRGGVSTSYNEQFF	TGTGCCAGCAGTACGCCCCGAGGGGGGGTTAGTACTTCCTACAATGAGCAGTTCTTC
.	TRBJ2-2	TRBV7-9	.	CASARGANTGELFF	TGTGCCAGCGCCAGGGGAGCGAACACCGGGGAGCTGTTTTTT
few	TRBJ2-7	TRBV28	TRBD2	CASSHSGASYEQYF	TGTGCCAGCAGCCATAGCGGGGCCTCCTACGAGCAGTACTTC
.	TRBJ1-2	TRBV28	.	CASKTPTGSLSHGYTF	TGTGCCAGCAAGACCCCGACAGGAAGTTTGTCGCATGGCTACACCTTC
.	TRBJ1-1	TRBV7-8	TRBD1	CASSDRVNTEAFF	TGTGCCAGCAGTGACAGGGTGAACACTGAAGCTTTCTTT
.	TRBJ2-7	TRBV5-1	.	CASSLESAGSEQYF	TGCGCCAGCAGCTTGGAATCAGCAGGCTCCGAGCAGTACTTC
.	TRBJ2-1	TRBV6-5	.	CASSYDFQEGNEQFF	TGTGCCAGCAGTTACGACTTCCAGGAGGGTAATGAGCAGTTCTTC
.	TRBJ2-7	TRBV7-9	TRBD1	CASTFGDSYEQYF	TGTGCCAGCACCTTTGGGGACAGCTACGAGCAGTACTTC
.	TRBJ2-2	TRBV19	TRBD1	CASSIRDREAGELFF	TGTGCCAGTAGTATTAGGGACAGGGAGGCCGGGGAGCTGTTTTTT
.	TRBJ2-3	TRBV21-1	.	CASSKKRPRTDGRDTQYF	TGTGCCAGCAGCAAAAAGAGACCCAGGACAGACGGCAGGGATACGCAGTATTTT
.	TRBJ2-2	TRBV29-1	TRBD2	CSVLAGRSTGELFF	TGCAGCGTACTAGCGGGACGATCTACCGGGGAGCTGTTTTTT
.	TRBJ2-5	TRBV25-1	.	CASSASSGGQETQYF	TGTGCCAGCAGTGCATCTTCGGGTGGGCAAGAGACCCAGTACTTC
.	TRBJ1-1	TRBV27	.	CASSSGWNTEAFF	TGTGCCAGCAGTAGCGGATGGAACACTGAAGCTTTCTTT
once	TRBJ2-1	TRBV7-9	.	CASSLGWERQFF	TGTGCCAGCAGCTTAGGGTGGGAGAGGCAGTTCTTC
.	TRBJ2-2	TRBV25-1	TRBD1	CASRQAGTGNTGELFF	TGTGCCAGCAGGCAGGCCGGGACAGGAAACACCGGGGAGCTGTTTTTT